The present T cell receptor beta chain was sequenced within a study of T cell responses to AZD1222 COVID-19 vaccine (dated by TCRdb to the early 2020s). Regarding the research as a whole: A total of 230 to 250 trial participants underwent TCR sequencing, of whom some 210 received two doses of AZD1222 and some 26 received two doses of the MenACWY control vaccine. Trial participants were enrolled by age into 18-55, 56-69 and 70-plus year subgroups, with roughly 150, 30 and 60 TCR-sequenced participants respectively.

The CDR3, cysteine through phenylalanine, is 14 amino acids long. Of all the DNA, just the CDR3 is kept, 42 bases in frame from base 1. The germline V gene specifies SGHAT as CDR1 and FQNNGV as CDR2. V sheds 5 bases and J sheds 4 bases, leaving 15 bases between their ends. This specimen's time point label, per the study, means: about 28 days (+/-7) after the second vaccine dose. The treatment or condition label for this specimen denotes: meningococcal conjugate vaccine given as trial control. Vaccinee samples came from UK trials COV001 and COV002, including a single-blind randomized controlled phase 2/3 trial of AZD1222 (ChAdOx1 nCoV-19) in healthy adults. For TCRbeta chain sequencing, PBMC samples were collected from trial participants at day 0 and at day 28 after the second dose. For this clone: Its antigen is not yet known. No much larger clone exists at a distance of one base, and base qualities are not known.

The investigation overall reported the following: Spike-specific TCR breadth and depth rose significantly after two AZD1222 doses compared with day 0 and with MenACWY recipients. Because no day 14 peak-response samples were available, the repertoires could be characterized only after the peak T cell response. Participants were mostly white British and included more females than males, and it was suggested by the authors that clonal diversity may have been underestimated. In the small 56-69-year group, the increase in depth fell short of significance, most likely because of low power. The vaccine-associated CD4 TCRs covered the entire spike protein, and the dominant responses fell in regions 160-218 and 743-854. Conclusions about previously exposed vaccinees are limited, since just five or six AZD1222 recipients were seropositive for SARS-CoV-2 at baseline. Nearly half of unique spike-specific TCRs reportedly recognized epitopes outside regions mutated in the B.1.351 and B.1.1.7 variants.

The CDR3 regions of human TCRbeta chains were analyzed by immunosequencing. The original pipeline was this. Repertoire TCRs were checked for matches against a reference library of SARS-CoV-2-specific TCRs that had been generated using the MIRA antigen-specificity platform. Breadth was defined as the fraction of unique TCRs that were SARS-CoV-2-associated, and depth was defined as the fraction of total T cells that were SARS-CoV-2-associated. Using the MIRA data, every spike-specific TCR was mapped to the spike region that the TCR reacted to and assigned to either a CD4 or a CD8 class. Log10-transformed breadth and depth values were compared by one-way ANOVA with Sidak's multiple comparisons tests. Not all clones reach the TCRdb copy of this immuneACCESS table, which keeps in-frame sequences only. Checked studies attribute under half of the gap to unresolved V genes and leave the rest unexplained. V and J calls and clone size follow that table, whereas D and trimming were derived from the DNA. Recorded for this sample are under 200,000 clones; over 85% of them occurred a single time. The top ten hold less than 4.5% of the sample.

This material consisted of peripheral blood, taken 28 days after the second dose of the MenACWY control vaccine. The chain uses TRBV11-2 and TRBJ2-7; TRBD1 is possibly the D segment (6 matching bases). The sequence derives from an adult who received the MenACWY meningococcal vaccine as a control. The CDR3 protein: CASSRTTGRYEQYF. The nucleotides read TGTGCCAGCAGCCGAACTACAGGGAGATACGAGCAGTACTTC. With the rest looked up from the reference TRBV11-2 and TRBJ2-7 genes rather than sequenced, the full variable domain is EAGVAQSPRYKIIEKRQSVAFWCNPISGHATLYWYQQILGQGPKLLIQFQNNGVVDDSQLPKDRFSAERLKGVDSTLKIQPAKLEDSAVYLCASSRTTGRYEQYFGPGTRLTVT.